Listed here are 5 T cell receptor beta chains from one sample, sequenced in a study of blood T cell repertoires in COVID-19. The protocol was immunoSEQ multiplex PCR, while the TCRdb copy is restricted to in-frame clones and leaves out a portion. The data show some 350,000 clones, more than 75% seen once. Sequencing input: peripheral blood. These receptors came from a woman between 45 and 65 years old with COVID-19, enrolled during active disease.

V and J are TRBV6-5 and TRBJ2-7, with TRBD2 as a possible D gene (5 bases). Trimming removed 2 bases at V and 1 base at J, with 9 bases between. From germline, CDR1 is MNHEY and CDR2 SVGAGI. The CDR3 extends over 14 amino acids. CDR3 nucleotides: TGTGCCAGCAGTTACCTTAGCGTGTCCTACGAGCAGTACTTC. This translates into CASSYLSVSYEQYF.

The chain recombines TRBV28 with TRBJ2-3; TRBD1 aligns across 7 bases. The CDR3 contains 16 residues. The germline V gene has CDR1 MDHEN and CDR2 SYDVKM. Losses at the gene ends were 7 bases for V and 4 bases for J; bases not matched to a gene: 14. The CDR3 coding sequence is TGTGCCAGCATGACCCAAGGGGGCGATTTCGCAGATACGCAGTATTTT. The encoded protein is CASMTQGGDFADTQYF. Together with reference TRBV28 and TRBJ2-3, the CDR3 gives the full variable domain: DVKVTQSSRYLVKRTGEKVFLECVQDMDHENMFWYRQDPGLGLRLIYFSYDVKMKEKGDIPEGYSVSREKKERFSLILESASTNQTSMYLCASMTQGGDFADTQYFGPGTRLTVL.

The CDR3 DNA sequence: TGCGCCAGCAGCCAAGAAAACCGGAGAACCGGGGAGCTGTTTTTT. Amino acid sequence: CASSQENRRTGELFF. The V gene is TRBV4-1, the J gene TRBJ2-2; no firm D call. CDR1 and CDR2 (germline): MGHRA, YSYEKL. The V end was cut by 0 bases, the J end by 5 bases, with 10 bases between. The CDR3 contains 15 residues.

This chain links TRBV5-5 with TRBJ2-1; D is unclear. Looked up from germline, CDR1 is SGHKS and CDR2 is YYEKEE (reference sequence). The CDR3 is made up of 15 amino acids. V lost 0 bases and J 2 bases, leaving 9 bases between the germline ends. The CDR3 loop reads CASSLDSQTYNEQFF. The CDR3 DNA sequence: TGTGCCAGCAGCTTGGACAGCCAGACCTACAATGAGCAGTTCTTC.

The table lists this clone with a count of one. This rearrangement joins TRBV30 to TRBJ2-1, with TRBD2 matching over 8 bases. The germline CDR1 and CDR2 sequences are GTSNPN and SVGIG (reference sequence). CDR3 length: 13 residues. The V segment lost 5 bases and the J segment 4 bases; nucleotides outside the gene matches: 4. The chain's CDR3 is CAWGLALYNEQFF. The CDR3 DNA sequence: TGTGCCTGGGGACTAGCTCTGTACAATGAGCAGTTCTTC.